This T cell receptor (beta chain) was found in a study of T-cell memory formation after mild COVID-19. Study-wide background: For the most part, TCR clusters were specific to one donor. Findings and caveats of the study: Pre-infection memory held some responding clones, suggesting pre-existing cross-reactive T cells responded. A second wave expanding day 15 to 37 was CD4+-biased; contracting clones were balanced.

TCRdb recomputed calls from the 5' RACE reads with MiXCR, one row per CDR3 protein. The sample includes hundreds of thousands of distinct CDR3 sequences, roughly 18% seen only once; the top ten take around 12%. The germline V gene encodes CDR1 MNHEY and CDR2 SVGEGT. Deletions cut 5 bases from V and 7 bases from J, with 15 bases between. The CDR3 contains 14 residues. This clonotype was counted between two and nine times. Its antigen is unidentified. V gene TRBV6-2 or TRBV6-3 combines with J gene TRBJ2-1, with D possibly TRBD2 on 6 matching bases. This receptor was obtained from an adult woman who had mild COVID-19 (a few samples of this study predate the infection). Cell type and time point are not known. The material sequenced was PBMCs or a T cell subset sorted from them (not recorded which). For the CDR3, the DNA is TGTGCCAGCAGTCCTCGGACTACTGCGAATGAGCAGTTCTTC. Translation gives CASSPRTTANEQFF.